These T cell receptor beta chains were read from a single sample in a study of TIL therapy for anti-PD-1-resistant metastatic lung cancer. The method was immunoSEQ multiplex PCR; TCRdb's version includes in-frame clones alone and lacks a portion of them. The sample comprises tens of thousands of clones, 69% of which are singletons, and roughly 7% rests with the top ten. Here the sequenced sample was blood, taken at baseline. All receptors derive from a person aged 25-85 years with non-small cell lung cancer. CDR3s include the opening cysteine and the closing phenylalanine or tryptophan. A D gene is named only where the DNA matches it firmly. Expanded clones are given a class, and other clones once, few, many or no size at all.

TRBD2 . TRBJ2-3 TRBV5-1 TGCGCCAGCAGTCCCGGAGCGGGGGAGGGCACAGATACGCAGTATTTT CASSPGAGEGTDTQYF
. . TRBJ1-3 TRBV7-9 TGTGCCAGCAGCATCCAGGGAGCCGGAAACACCATATATTTT CASSIQGAGNTIYF
. . TRBJ2-3 TRBV12-5 TGTGCTAGTGGGACCAGCACAGATACGCAGTATTTT CASGTSTDTQYF
. . TRBJ2-7 TRBV6-1 TGTGCCAGCGGCTCCAGGGGCTACGAGCAGTACTTC CASGSRGYEQYF
TRBD1 . TRBJ2-5 TRBV5-1 TGCGCCAGCAGCCCCGGACAGGGTCGAGAGACCCAGTACTTC CASSPGQGRETQYF
. . TRBJ1-1 TRBV9 TGTGCCAGCAACATACAGGGTGGCCCTGAAGCTTTCTTT CASNIQGGPEAFF
. . TRBJ2-7 TRBV4-1 TGCGCCAGCAGCCAAGCTCCCAGTGGGGTTGTCTACGAGCAGTACTTC CASSQAPSGVVYEQYF
. . TRBJ2-1 TRBV11-2 TGTGCCAGCAGCTTAGGAGGGACCTTAACCTACAATGAGCAGTTCTTC CASSLGGTLTYNEQFF
. . TRBJ2-3 TRBV30 TGTGCCTGGAGTGGCCTGGCAGCGGTCGGGGGTGATACGCAGTATTTT CAWSGLAAVGGDTQYF
. few TRBJ1-4 TRBV10-2 TGCGCCAGCAGTGAGATCGCAACTAATGAAAAACTGTTTTTT CASSEIATNEKLFF
TRBD1 . TRBJ1-4 TRBV5-8 TGTGCCAGCCTACGGGACGGGACAGGCTATGAAAAACTGTTTTTT CASLRDGTGYEKLFF
TRBD1 . TRBJ1-4 TRBV11-2 TGTGCCAGCAGCTTAAATCGACAGGGAAATGAAAAACTGTTTTTT CASSLNRQGNEKLFF
TRBD2 . TRBJ2-2 TRBV11-2 TGTGCCAGCAGCACAAGCGGGAGGAACACCGGGGAGCTGTTTTTT CASSTSGRNTGELFF
. . TRBJ1-1 TRBV19 TGTGCCAGTAGTCTTTCCGGTTCCTCGGGGGCTTTCTTT CASSLSGSSGAFF
. . TRBJ2-6 TRBV10-2 TGCGCCAGCAGTGATACGGGTTCTGGGGCCAACGTCCTGACTTTC CASSDTGSGANVLTF
. . TRBJ1-2 TRBV6-6 TGTGCCAGCAGTTTCGCACACGTCAGTCGAGACTATGGCTACACCTTC CASSFAHVSRDYGYTF
. . TRBJ2-3 TRBV10-2 TGCGCCATTCAGCCCCAGCCTTATGGAGATACGCAGTATTTT CAIQPQPYGDTQYF
TRBD2 . TRBJ2-5 TRBV7-6 TGTGCCAGCAGCCGTACTAGCGGGATCCCAGAGACCCAGTACTTC CASSRTSGIPETQYF
. . TRBJ1-3 TRBV7-9 TGTGCCAGCAGCTTACCCCCATCTCACTACACCATATATTTT CASSLPPSHYTIYF
TRBD1 . TRBJ2-2 TRBV7-9 TGTGCCAGCAGCGTGGGACAGGGAAACACCGGGGAGCTGTTTTTT CASSVGQGNTGELFF